The clone carrying this T cell receptor beta chain occurred a few times. Its cognate antigen is unknown. Quantitative 5'-RACE with molecular barcodes produced the TCR beta libraries. From the 5' RACE reads, TCRdb called clonotypes with MiXCR, one entry per CDR3 protein. Altogether approximately 250,000 distinct CDR3 sequences are present, roughly 25% being singletons, with the ten largest covering roughly 0.67%. The data were taken from a study of CD8 T cells in ankylosing spondylitis. Study-wide points: Several highly homologous variants made up a TCR beta motif, and this motif appeared characteristic of ankylosing spondylitis blood.

The V segment lost 6 bases and the J segment 9 bases; nucleotides outside the gene matches: 8. The CDR3 extends over 14 amino acids. Germline V gene data show CDR1 as MNHEY and CDR2 as SMNVEV (reference sequence). This TCR derives from a male donor with ankylosing spondylitis or in good health (not recorded which). The chain combines TRBV27 with TRBJ2-1, with TRBD1 matching over 10 bases. Sequencing input: blood, either unsorted or a sorted T cell fraction (not recorded which). The CDR3 coding sequence is TGTGCCAGCAGCCGTTCCCGACAGGGGGCTGAGCAGTTCTTC. This translates into CASSRSRQGAEQFF.